The 21 T cell receptor beta chains listed next were all sequenced from one sample in a study of T cell changes during pregnancy in multiple sclerosis (dated by TCRdb to between 2018 and 2021). Libraries were made using the immunoSEQ multiplex PCR assay. This is the immuneACCESS table as TCRdb keeps it, with only in-frame sequences that have V and J called. A part of the clones is gone; compared with another copy, unresolved V genes explain less than half, and the rest is unexplained. The sample table contains over 12,000 clones; only one count was recorded for around 85% of them. The ten most abundant clones make up approximately 18% of the sample. The source was CD8+ T cells from peripheral blood mononuclear cells, collected in the first trimester of pregnancy. Source of these receptors: a female donor with multiple sclerosis, enrolled in a pregnancy study.

This clone appeared once. The gene calls are TRBV30 and TRBJ1-1, with a tentative D call TRBD1 (5 bases). V lost 5 bases and J lost 7, with 17 bases in between. This CDR3 has 13 amino acids. CDR1 GTSNPN and CDR2 SVGIG come from the germline V gene (reference sequence). Written as DNA, the CDR3 is TGTGCCTGGGACCGGTTCGTCGGGGGTGAAGCTTTCTTT. Its translation is CAWDRFVGGEAFF.

This clone was seen once. The gene calls are TRBV5-1 and TRBJ2-2; no definite D call. The length of the CDR3 is 12 residues. With 4 bases removed from V and 3 bases from J, the gap between germline ends came to 4 bases. Germline loops: CDR1 SGHRS, CDR2 YFSETQ. The CDR3 DNA follows: TGCGCCAGCAGCCATTACACCGGGGAGCTGTTTTTT. Translating it yields CASSHYTGELFF.

This chain links TRBV27 with TRBJ2-5; TRBD2 matches 14 bases. The germline V gene encodes CDR1 MNHEY and CDR2 SMNVEV (reference sequence). This CDR3 contains 13 residues. The ends lost 6 bases at V and 9 bases at J; junction bases unmatched: 3. The CDR3 protein is CASSPTSGRAQYF. The CDR3 bases are TGTGCCAGCAGCCCGACTAGCGGGAGGGCCCAGTACTTC.

The chain has TRBV5-6 and TRBJ1-5; 10 bases are a match to TRBD1. Germline CDR1 and CDR2: SGHDT and YYEEEE. The CDR3 has 15 amino acids. V was pared by 2 bases and J by 6 bases, with 5 bases of the junction left unmatched. CDR3 in DNA: TGTGCCAGCAGCTTTCAACGGGACAGGGGTCAGCCCCAGCATTTT. This codes for CASSFQRDRGQPQHF.

The J gene is TRBJ2-5, the V gene TRBV14; 9 bases align to TRBD1. V lost 3 bases to trimming and J lost 0 bases; unmatched junction nucleotides: 17. Per the germline V gene, CDR1 is SGHDN and CDR2 is FVKESK. This CDR3 comprises 20 residues. In DNA form, the CDR3 reads TGTGCCAGCAGCCACCCCATGCGACCGGACAGGGGCAACGACCAAGAGACCCAGTACTTC. Its protein is CASSHPMRPDRGNDQETQYF.

The chain recombines TRBV15 with TRBJ1-6; perhaps TRBD1 as D (5 bases). V gave up 1 base and J gave up 7 bases, with 11 bases separating them. Germline V gene sequence: CDR1 LNHNV, CDR2 YYDKDF (reference sequence). This CDR3 is 15 amino acids long. The CDR3 loop reads CATSRGTGLNSPLHF. DNA for the CDR3: TGTGCCACCAGCAGAGGAACAGGTCTCAATTCACCCCTCCACTTT.

This clone appeared a single time. Because the CDR3's place on the DNA is in doubt, the DNA is left out and the CDR3 is given as listed by TCRdb. This chain uses TRBV21-1 with TRBJ2-7; TRBD2 is the table's D call, not checked against the DNA. TRBV21-1 is a pseudogene locus. Counting both end residues, the CDR3 totals 18 amino acids. The chain's CDR3 is CASSKEVAGGIQTYEQYF.

The rearrangement uses TRBV7-9 and TRBJ1-1; D uncertain. The germline V gene has CDR1 SEHNR and CDR2 FQNEAQ (reference sequence). The CDR3 runs to 13 residues. V shed 2 bases and J shed 0 bases, with 4 bases lying between them. As DNA, the CDR3 is TGTGCCAGCAGCTTAAGCCTGAACACTGAAGCTTTCTTT. Its translation: CASSLSLNTEAFF.

The chain is built from TRBV10-3 and TRBJ2-7, with 9 bases aligning to TRBD1. There are 13 residues in the CDR3. Looked up from germline, CDR1 is ENHRY and CDR2 is SYGVKD. J gave up 4 bases and V 9 bases, and 7 bases lay outside the gene matches. The CDR3 DNA reads as TGTGCCATTCAGGGACAGGGAGATTACGAGCAGTACTTC. Its protein is CAIQGQGDYEQYF.

The chain recombines TRBV19 with TRBJ1-1, with D uncertain. Trimming removed 7 bases from V and 7 bases from J, with 13 bases in between. This CDR3 region has 12 residues. Germline V lookup: CDR1 LNHDA, CDR2 SQIVND (reference sequence). DNA of the CDR3: TGTGCCAGTACTACCGACTTCCGTGAAGCTTTCTTT. Its translation: CASTTDFREAFF.

J is TRBJ2-7 and V is TRBV10-3, with a weak D call TRBD2 (6 bases). CDR3 length: 16 amino acids. Per the germline V gene, CDR1 is ENHRY and CDR2 is SYGVKD. The V gene lost 2 bases and the J gene lost 3 bases, with 17 bases spanning the gap. In DNA form, the CDR3 reads TGTGCCATCAGTGAGCTGGGGCGGGGATCGAACTACGAGCAGTACTTC. Its protein product is CAISELGRGSNYEQYF.

V usage is TRBV28 and J usage is TRBJ2-2; TRBD1 agrees at 10 bases. The ends lost 7 bases at V and 6 bases at J; junction bases unmatched: 8. This CDR3 spans 15 amino acids. CDR1 is MDHEN and CDR2 is SYDVKM in the germline V gene. The CDR3 protein is CASKAGQGFSGELFF. CDR3 sequence (DNA): TGTGCCAGCAAGGCGGGACAGGGGTTTTCCGGGGAGCTGTTTTTT.

This chain uses TRBV6-1 with TRBJ2-3; D is perhaps TRBD1 (6 bases). The CDR3 consists of 15 residues. The ends were cut back, 8 bases at V and 2 bases at J, with 17 bases in the middle. Germline CDR1 is MNHNS and CDR2 is SASEGT. CDR3 amino acids: CASGVWGHYTDTQYF. In nucleotides, the CDR3 is TGTGCCAGCGGGGTGTGGGGACACTACACAGATACGCAGTATTTT.

This clone appeared once. This chain uses TRBV10-2 with TRBJ2-7; D is perhaps TRBD1 (5 bases). Germline V lookup: CDR1 WSHSY, CDR2 SAAADI. This CDR3 is built from 14 residues. V shed 3 bases and J shed 4 bases, with 13 bases lying between them. The CDR3 coding sequence is TGCGCCAGCAGTGATTTCCAGGGTGGATACGAGCAGTACTTC. It specifies CASSDFQGGYEQYF.

This rearrangement joins TRBV5-8 to TRBJ2-2, with D unresolved. Per germline, CDR1 SGHTS and CDR2 YDEGEE. The ends were cut back, 4 bases at V and 6 bases at J, with 7 bases in the middle. CDR3 length: 12 residues. The DNA of the CDR3 is TGTGCCAGCAGCCTCAGTCCCGGGGAGCTGTTTTTT. Amino acid sequence: CASSLSPGELFF.

The V gene is TRBV6-1, the J gene TRBJ1-5, with 7 bases matching TRBD1. Germline-derived CDR1 and CDR2 are MNHNS and SASEGT. The CDR3 has 16 residues. The junction had 6 bases not matched to a gene; V was cut back by 0 bases and J by 4 bases. The CDR3 loop reads CASSEAEGAGNQPQHF. The DNA for the CDR3 is TGTGCCAGCAGTGAAGCGGAGGGGGCCGGGAATCAGCCCCAGCATTTT.

A single count supports this clone. The CDR3 protein is CASSVDRGSETQYF. The CDR3 DNA sequence: TGTGCCAGCAGCGTGGACAGGGGGTCTGAGACCCAGTACTTC. The gene calls are TRBV7-3 and TRBJ2-5, with 10 positions matching TRBD1. This CDR3 contains 14 residues. CDR1 is SGHTA and CDR2 is FQGTGA in the germline V gene. Trimming cost V 5 bases and J 5 bases; bases outside gene matches: 5.

As to this clone: At one end, the junction sequence differs from germline, possibly due to a read error. The V call is TRBV7-9, the J call TRBJ2-7; D is uncertain. Per germline, CDR1 SEHNR and CDR2 FQNEAQ (reference sequence). CDR3 length: 12 residues. The CDR3 region has the DNA TGCGCTTTGAAACGGAGCTCCTACGAGCAGTACTTC. Translating it yields CALKRSSYEQYF.

The DNA for the CDR3 is TGCGCCAGCACCCGGACAGGGGTCAATGAGCAGTTCTTC. Translated: CASTRTGVNEQFF. The chain carries TRBV23-1 and TRBJ2-1, with 9 positions matching TRBD1. TRBV23-1 belongs to the ORF category, with a function that is uncertain. The CDR3 totals 13 residues. Trimming at V came to 7 bases and at J to 6 bases, leaving 4 bases not matched to a gene.

This rearrangement joins TRBV5-1 to TRBJ2-3; weak D call: TRBD2 (5 bases). Trimming took 0 bases from V and 7 from J, leaving 15 bases between them. This CDR3 region has 15 residues. CDR1 and CDR2 (germline): SGHRS, YFSETQ. Here the CDR3 reads CASSLDRGSAYTQYF. The CDR3 coding sequence is TGCGCCAGCAGCTTGGATCGAGGTAGCGCCTATACGCAGTATTTT.

The chain is built from TRBV9 and TRBJ2-1; possible D gene TRBD2, 6 bases. V was trimmed by 6 bases and J by 5 bases, leaving 12 bases between them. CDR1 SGDLS and CDR2 YYNGEE come from the germline V gene. The CDR3 spans 13 residues. Here the CDR3 DNA reads TGTGCCAGCAATGAGGGAGGAGACAATGAGCAGTTCTTC. As protein: CASNEGGDNEQFF.